The 6 T cell receptor beta chains below all came from one sample that was sequenced in a study of shared clonotypes between healthy human individuals. Assay: immunoSEQ multiplex PCR; the TCRdb copy retains only in-frame clones and omits some. The sample contains around 720,000 clones, 73% of which appear only once. The sample was memory CD4+ T cells sorted from blood. The subset was: CD45RA-negative fraction. These receptors all stem from a woman under 40 in good health.

The chain recombines TRBV11-2 with TRBJ2-5; D may be TRBD1 (6 bases). Germline assignment: CDR1 SGHAT and CDR2 FQNNGV. The CDR3 totals 13 residues. With 7 bases removed from V and 5 bases from J, the gap between germline ends came to 14 bases. CDR3 DNA: TGTGCCAGCAACCAACAGGGAAGGGAGACCCAGTACTTC. Its protein product is CASNQQGRETQYF.

V is TRBV2 and J is TRBJ1-1; D may be TRBD1 (5 bases). Germline lookup yields CDR1 SNHLY and CDR2 FYNNEI. V was trimmed by 5 bases and J by 6 bases, leaving 10 bases between them. This CDR3 region has 12 residues. CDR3 amino acids: CASSLETAEAFF. The CDR3 DNA reads TGTGCCAGCAGTTTGGAGACAGCTGAAGCTTTCTTT.

The chain couples TRBV7-2 to TRBJ2-3; tentatively, D is TRBD1 (5 bases). V was cut by 1 base and J by 7 bases, with 9 bases left in between. The CDR3 runs to 13 residues. Germline values: CDR1 SGHTA, CDR2 FQGNSA. The CDR3 here is CASSLDRQNTQYF. The CDR3 nucleotides read TGTGCCAGCAGCTTAGATCGACAGAATACGCAGTATTTT.

The V and J genes are TRBV11-3 and TRBJ2-1; 9 nucleotides match TRBD2. Germline lookup yields CDR1 SGHNT and CDR2 YENEEA. The CDR3 loop spans 16 amino acids. V dropped 1 base and J dropped 4; count of bases not matched to a gene: 5. Here the CDR3 reads CASSLGAGGWYNEQFF. For the CDR3, the DNA is TGTGCCAGCAGCTTAGGCGCGGGAGGGTGGTACAATGAGCAGTTCTTC. Variable domain in full (rest from reference TRBV11-3 and TRBJ2-1): EAGVVQSPRYKIIEKKQPVAFWCNPISGHNTLYWYLQNLGQGPELLIRYENEEAVDDSQLPKDRFSAERLKGVDSTLKIQPAELGDSAVYLCASSLGAGGWYNEQFFGPGTRLTVL.

The rearrangement joins TRBV28 to TRBJ2-2; D possibly matches TRBD1 or TRBD2 (5 bases each). Trimming took 5 bases from V and 4 from J, leaving 17 bases between them. Per germline, CDR1 MDHEN and CDR2 SYDVKM. The CDR3 length is 16 residues. CDR3: CASSTPWGMGTGELFF. For the CDR3, the DNA is TGTGCCAGCAGTACACCATGGGGGATGGGCACCGGGGAGCTGTTTTTT.

Concerning this clone itself: Only one base separates this from a far larger clonotype, so it likely reflects a read error. The same CDR3 can be traced to other DNA sequences in this sample. J is TRBJ2-7 and V is TRBV11-1, with 7 bases aligning to TRBD2. Germline V gene sequence: CDR1 SGHAT, CDR2 FQDESV (reference sequence). This CDR3 region has 14 residues. V shed 3 bases and J 1 base; nucleotides not matched to a gene: 3. CDR3 sequence reads: CASSFQRDSYEQYF. The CDR3 DNA reads as TGTGCCAGCAGCTTCCAGCGGGATTCCTACGAGCAGTACTTC.